What follows describes a single TCR beta chain. This clone's antigen is unknown. Per-nucleotide qualities are absent, and no much larger clonotype sits a single base away. The germline V gene provides CDR1 SGHDN and CDR2 FVKESK. From cysteine to phenylalanine, the CDR3 is 14 amino acids long. CDR3 DNA only is kept here, 42 bases in frame from base 1. V loses 5 bases, J loses 9 bases, and the germline ends lie 14 bases apart. This record belongs to a study of control samples from healthy donors and cancer patients (TCRdb year 2020). Libraries came from the immunoSEQ multiplex PCR assay. The table was pulled from immuneACCESS by TCRdb, which kept in-frame rearrangements only. Such tables lose some clones; where checked, under half of the loss comes from unresolved V genes, and the rest has no known cause. A total of some 89,000 clones appear in this sample, around 86% of them only once. The ten largest clonotypes hold 21% of the sample.

This clonotype originated in a man aged 25 to 40 in good health. The receptor chain draws on TRBV14 and TRBJ1-6; tentative D gene TRBD1, with 5 bases matching. The material sequenced was blood. The DNA is as follows: TGTGCCAGCAGCGTGACAGTTAAGGGTTCACCCCTCCACTTT. It specifies CASSVTVKGSPLHF.